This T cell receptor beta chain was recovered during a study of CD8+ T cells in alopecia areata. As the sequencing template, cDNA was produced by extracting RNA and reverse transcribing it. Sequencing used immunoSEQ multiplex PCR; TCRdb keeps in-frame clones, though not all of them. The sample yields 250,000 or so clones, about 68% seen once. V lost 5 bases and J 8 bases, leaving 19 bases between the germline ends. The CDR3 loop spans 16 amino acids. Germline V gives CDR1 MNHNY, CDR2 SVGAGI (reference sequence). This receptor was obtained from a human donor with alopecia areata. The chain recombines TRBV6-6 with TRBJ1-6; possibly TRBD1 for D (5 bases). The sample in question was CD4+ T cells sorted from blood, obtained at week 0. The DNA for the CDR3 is TGTGCCAGCAGTGCCCTTCGGGACGGCGTTCATTCACCCCTCCACTTT. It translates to CASSALRDGVHSPLHF.